What follows are 20 T cell receptor beta chains derived from one specimen sequenced in a study of blood T cell repertoires in COVID-19. Some clones are missing from TCRdb's copy, which holds only in-frame ones; the method was immunoSEQ multiplex PCR. Found here are 95,000 to 150,000 clones, over 80% of them singletons; the top ten hold just under 30%. Sequencing input: peripheral blood. These receptors were collected from a woman in her 70s with acute or convalescent COVID-19.

The J gene is TRBJ2-5, the V gene TRBV6-5, with D perhaps TRBD2 (6 bases). V shed 6 bases and J shed 1 base, with 12 bases lying between them. The CDR3 is 14 residues long. CDR1 MNHEY and CDR2 SVGAGI come from the germline V gene. CDR3 protein: CASRVRDFQETQYF. The CDR3 DNA reads as TGTGCCAGCAGGGTGCGGGACTTCCAAGAGACCCAGTACTTC.

The V call is TRBV11-2, the J call TRBJ1-1; tentative D call: TRBD1 (6 bases). There are 12 residues in the CDR3. Trimming pared 2 bases from V and 5 bases from J, leaving 6 bases between. In germline, CDR1 is SGHAT, CDR2 FQNNGV. The CDR3 spells CASSLQGTEAFF. CDR3 nucleotides: TGTGCCAGCAGCTTACAGGGGACTGAAGCTTTCTTT.

This chain connects TRBV5-4 to TRBJ1-4; 8 nucleotides match TRBD1. V trimming: 4 bases; J trimming: 5 bases; junction bases outside the gene matches: 7. The germline gives CDR1 SGHNT, CDR2 YYREEE (reference sequence). The CDR3 has 15 residues. This CDR3 is CASSTDRGRNEKLFF. For the CDR3, the DNA is TGTGCCAGCAGCACCGACAGGGGCAGGAATGAAAAACTGTTTTTT.

This clone was picked up a small number of times. This chain links TRBV7-3 with TRBJ1-1; 8 bases line up with TRBD1. V shed 5 bases and J 3 bases; nucleotides not matched to a gene: 8. CDR1 and CDR2 (germline): SGHTA, FQGTGA. The CDR3 consists of 15 residues. This chain's CDR3 is CASSHFGQGDTEAFF. The CDR3 DNA sequence: TGTGCCAGCAGCCATTTTGGACAGGGCGACACTGAAGCTTTCTTT.

This clone was observed a single time. The chain uses TRBV28 and TRBJ1-6; D unclear. The CDR3 has 13 residues. Trimming took off 8 bases at V and 4 bases at J, with 9 bases between the two ends. CDR1 MDHEN and CDR2 SYDVKM come from the germline V gene. The CDR3 nucleotides are TGTGCCAGCCGGGAAACTTATAATTCACCCCTCCACTTT. This encodes CASRETYNSPLHF.

The genes are TRBV5-1 and TRBJ1-1, with a weak D call TRBD1 (6 bases). Trimming cost V 8 bases and J 0 bases, with 14 bases left between them. CDR3 length equals 14 residues. Germline V gene sequence: CDR1 SGHRS, CDR2 YFSETQ. The CDR3 region has the DNA TGCGCCAGTCGGGGGGGCCAGCTGAACACTGAAGCTTTCTTT. Its translation: CASRGGQLNTEAFF.

The rearrangement uses TRBV9 and TRBJ2-3; 8 bases are a match to TRBD2. The length of the CDR3 is 15 residues. CDR1 is SGDLS and CDR2 is YYNGEE in the germline V gene. Trimming cost V 2 bases and J 2 bases; bases outside gene matches: 4. Here the CDR3 reads CASSVVLADTDTQYF. CDR3 DNA: TGTGCCAGCAGCGTGGTACTAGCGGACACAGATACGCAGTATTTT.

This chain uses TRBV5-6 with TRBJ2-7, with a possible D match to TRBD2 (5 bases). Trimming stripped 4 bases from V and 2 bases from J, with 13 bases between. The CDR3 covers 14 residues. The germline CDR1 and CDR2 sequences are SGHDT and YYEEEE. CDR3 nucleotide sequence: TGTGCCAGCAGCACAGACCCGGGGACCTACGAGCAGTACTTC. It specifies CASSTDPGTYEQYF.

The chain employs TRBV28 and TRBJ1-3; D is unresolved. Trimming left V 8 bases short and J 0 bases short, with 8 bases between. CDR3 length: 13 amino acids. Germline V gene data show CDR1 as MDHEN and CDR2 as SYDVKM. The CDR3 loop is CASGLTSGNTIYF. The CDR3 DNA follows: TGTGCCAGCGGACTGACCTCTGGAAACACCATATATTTT. Full variable domain (remainder filled in from reference TRBV28 and TRBJ1-3): DVKVTQSSRYLVKRTGEKVFLECVQDMDHENMFWYRQDPGLGLRLIYFSYDVKMKEKGDIPEGYSVSREKKERFSLILESASTNQTSMYLCASGLTSGNTIYFGEGSWLTVV.

This rearrangement joins TRBV18 to TRBJ1-2; D unresolved. Germline CDR1 is KGHSH and CDR2 is LQKENI. The CDR3 has 16 residues. The ends were cut back, 3 bases at V and 3 bases at J, with 17 bases in the middle. CDR3 bases: TGTGCCAGCTCACCCCCCTACGGAGGGAATTACTATGGCTACACCTTC. Residues: CASSPPYGGNYYGYTF.

This clone was seen a handful of times. This chain links TRBV28 with TRBJ2-7, with no clear D. From germline, CDR1 is MDHEN and CDR2 SYDVKM. The length of the CDR3 is 12 residues. Trimming stripped 4 bases from V and 3 bases from J, with 7 bases between. This CDR3 is CASSSLRYEQYF. DNA for the CDR3: TGTGCCAGCAGTTCCCTCCGCTACGAGCAGTACTTC.

The chain employs TRBV28 and TRBJ1-6; the D gene is possibly TRBD1 (6 bases). Germline CDR1 is MDHEN and CDR2 is SYDVKM. The V end was cut by 7 bases, the J end by 9 bases, with 13 bases between. The CDR3 extends over 13 amino acids. The CDR3 reads CASTPDRVSPLHF. Written as DNA, the CDR3 is TGTGCCAGCACTCCGGACAGAGTTTCACCCCTCCACTTT.

J is TRBJ2-4 and V is TRBV4-1; perhaps TRBD1 as D (6 bases). Between the trimmed V and J ends, which lost 1 base and 4 bases, there was a span of 8 bases. Germline V gene data show CDR1 as MGHRA and CDR2 as YSYEKL. The CDR3 is 14 residues long. The CDR3: CASSQVGQKNIQYF. In nucleotides, the CDR3 is TGCGCCAGCAGCCAAGTAGGACAGAAAAACATTCAGTACTTC.

This clone came up once. This chain links TRBV12-3 or TRBV12-4 with TRBJ2-7; no clear D gene. V was clipped by 4 bases and J by 2 bases, with 6 bases between them. The CDR3 runs 12 residues. CDR3 nucleotides: TGTGCCAGCAGTTCCGCGCCCTACGAGCAGTACTTC. Amino acid sequence: CASSSAPYEQYF.

This rearrangement joins TRBV21-1 to TRBJ2-5; the D call of TRBD2 is as the table states it, not checked on the DNA. TRBV21-1 corresponds to a pseudogene. The CDR3 contains 14 residues. The CDR3 DNA reads TGTGCCAGCAGCAACCCAGGAGGCTGGGAGACCCAGTACTTC. Its protein product is CASSNPGGWETQYF.

The chain uses TRBV6-5 and TRBJ1-4; D is undetermined. This CDR3 is built from 14 residues. Deletions cut 8 bases from V and 7 bases from J, with 17 bases between. Germline V lookup: CDR1 MNHEY, CDR2 SVGAGI. Here the CDR3 reads CASAAARASEKLFF. The CDR3, as DNA: TGTGCCAGCGCTGCGGCGCGAGCCAGTGAAAAACTGTTTTTT.

The chain uses TRBV2 and TRBJ1-2; D possibly corresponds to TRBD1 (5 bases). Germline CDR1 reads SNHLY; CDR2 reads FYNNEI. The CDR3 spans 18 residues. V shed 2 bases and J shed 4 bases, with 23 bases lying between them. The CDR3 loop is CASSENPRVVRGLYGYTF. In DNA, the CDR3 is TGTGCCAGCAGTGAAAACCCCCGTGTCGTGCGGGGACTCTATGGCTACACCTTC. The full variable domain, its missing parts supplied by reference TRBV2 and TRBJ1-2, is EPEVTQTPSHQVTQMGQEVILRCVPISNHLYFYWYRQILGQKVEFLVSFYNNEISEKSEIFDDQFSVERPDGSNFTLKIRSTKLEDSAMYFCASSENPRVVRGLYGYTFGSGTRLTVV.

The chain carries TRBV19 and TRBJ1-6; no clear D. V lost 4 bases to trimming and J lost 5 bases, with 9 bases between them. The CDR3 consists of 14 residues. Germline CDR1 LNHDA, CDR2 SQIVND (reference sequence). The CDR3 here is CASSRAADNSPLHF. As DNA, the CDR3 is TGTGCCAGTAGTAGGGCCGCTGATAATTCACCCCTCCACTTT.

The chain employs TRBV11-2 and TRBJ1-2, with 12 bases that match TRBD1. V gave up 5 bases and J gave up 6 bases; unmatched junction bases: 7. The CDR3 is 15 residues long. The germline V gene encodes CDR1 SGHAT and CDR2 FQNNGV. The DNA for the CDR3 is TGTGCCAGCAGCACAGGGACAGGGGGCATACATGGCTACACCTTC. Protein: CASSTGTGGIHGYTF.

The V and J genes are TRBV10-1 and TRBJ2-3; D is possibly TRBD2 (6 bases). V gave up 4 bases and J gave up 1 base, with 15 bases separating them. Per germline, CDR1 WNHNN and CDR2 SYGVQD (reference sequence). The CDR3 runs to 16 residues. This chain's CDR3 is CASSATTGVGTDTQYF. In DNA, the CDR3 is TGCGCCAGCAGTGCTACAACGGGGGTTGGCACAGATACGCAGTATTTT.